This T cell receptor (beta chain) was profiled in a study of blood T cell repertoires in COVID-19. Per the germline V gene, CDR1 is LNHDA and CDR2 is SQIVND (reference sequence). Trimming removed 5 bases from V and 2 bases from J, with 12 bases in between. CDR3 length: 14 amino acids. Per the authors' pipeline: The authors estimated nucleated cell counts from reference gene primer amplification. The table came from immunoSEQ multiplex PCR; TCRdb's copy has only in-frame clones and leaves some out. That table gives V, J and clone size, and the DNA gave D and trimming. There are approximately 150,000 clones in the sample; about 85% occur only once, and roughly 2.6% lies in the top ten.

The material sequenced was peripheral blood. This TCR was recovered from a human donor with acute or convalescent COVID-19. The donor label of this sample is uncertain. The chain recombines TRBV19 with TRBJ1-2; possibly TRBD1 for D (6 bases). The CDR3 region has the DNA TGTGCCAGTAGTGAGCCGGACAGAAACTATGGCTACACCTTC. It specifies CASSEPDRNYGYTF. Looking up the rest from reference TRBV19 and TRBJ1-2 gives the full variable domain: DGGITQSPKYLFRKEGQNVTLSCEQNLNHDAMYWYRQDPGQGLRLIYYSQIVNDFQKGDIAEGYSVSREKKESFPLTVTSAQKNPTAFYLCASSEPDRNYGYTFGSGTRLTVV.